This T cell receptor beta chain was documented in a study of T cells in Graves' hyperthyroidism and ophthalmopathy. V lost 4 bases to trimming and J lost 4 bases, with 22 bases between them. CDR3 length: 17 amino acids. CDR1 and CDR2 (germline): MDHEN, SYDVKM. This clonotype has a handful of counts. The source material, RNA transcripts, was used to amplify TCR beta CDR3 regions. A set of HTBI primers served as the primers for a first-round RT-PCR of the TCR CDR3. TCRdb reanalysed the multiplex PCR reads using MiXCR and keeps one entry per CDR3 protein. This sample yields about 560,000 distinct CDR3 sequences, of which approximately 15% are seen a single time; approximately 20% belongs to the top ten.

The specimen sequenced was blood. This rearrangement joins TRBV28 to TRBJ2-5; tentatively, D is TRBD2 (6 bases). This TCR derives from a woman under 30 with Graves' hyperthyroidism. CDR3 coding DNA: TGTGCCAGCAGTTCACAACGGAGGGGTACAGTCGGAGAGACCCAGTACTTC. It specifies CASSSQRRGTVGETQYF.